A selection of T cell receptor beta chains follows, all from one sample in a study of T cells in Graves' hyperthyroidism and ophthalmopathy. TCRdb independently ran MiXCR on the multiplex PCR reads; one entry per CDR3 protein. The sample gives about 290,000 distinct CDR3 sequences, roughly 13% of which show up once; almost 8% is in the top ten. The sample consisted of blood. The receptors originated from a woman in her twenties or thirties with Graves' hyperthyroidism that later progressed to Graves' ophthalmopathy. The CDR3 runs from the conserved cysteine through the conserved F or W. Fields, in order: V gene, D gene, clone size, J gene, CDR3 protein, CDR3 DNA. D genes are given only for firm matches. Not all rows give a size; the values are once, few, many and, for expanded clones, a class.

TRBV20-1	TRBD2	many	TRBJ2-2	CSARDLAGVTGELFF	TGCAGTGCTAGAGACCTAGCGGGAGTCACCGGGGAGCTGTTTTTT
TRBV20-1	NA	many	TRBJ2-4	CSARTGVGLAKNIQYF	TGCAGTGCTAGAACGGGTGTGGGACTAGCCAAAAACATTCAGTACTTC
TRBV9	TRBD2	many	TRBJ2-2	CASSVVDSGTGELFF	TGTGCCAGCAGCGTAGTAGATAGCGGGACCGGGGAGCTGTTTTTT
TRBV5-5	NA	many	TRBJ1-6	CASSPESNPNSPLHF	TGTGCCAGCAGCCCCGAGAGCAACCCTAATTCACCCCTCCACTTT
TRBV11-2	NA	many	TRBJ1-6	CASSLLFGGSPLHF	TGTGCCAGCAGCTTACTTTTCGGAGGCTCACCCCTCCACTTT
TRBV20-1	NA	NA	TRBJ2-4	CSASARLAKNIQYF	TGCAGTGCCTCCGCGCGGCTAGCCAAAAACATTCAGTACTTC
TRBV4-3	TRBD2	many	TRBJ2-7	CASSEGTSGSYEQYF	TGCGCCAGCAGCGAGGGGACTAGCGGGAGCTACGAGCAGTACTTC
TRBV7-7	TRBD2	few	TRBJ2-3	CASSATIWTSGRQGTDTQYF	TGTGCTAGCAGCGCCACGATATGGACTAGCGGGAGACAAGGCACAGATACGCAGTATTTT
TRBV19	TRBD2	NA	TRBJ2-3	CASSKGTIPTDTQYF	TGTGCCAGTAGTAAAGGGACTATACCCACAGATACGCAGTATTTT
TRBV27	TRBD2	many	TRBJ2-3	CASSSGLAQRTDTQYF	TGTGCCAGCAGTTCGGGACTAGCACAACGGACAGATACGCAGTATTTT
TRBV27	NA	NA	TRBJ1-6	CASSLLGTTPPLHF	TGTGCCAGCAGTTTACTGGGCACAACCCCACCCCTCCACTTT
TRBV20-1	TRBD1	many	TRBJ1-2	CSARDRAGNYGYTF	TGCAGTGCGCGAGACAGGGCGGGAAACTATGGCTACACCTTC
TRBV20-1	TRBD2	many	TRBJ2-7	CSASATLAGGLEQYF	TGCAGTGCTAGTGCGACACTAGCGGGAGGGCTCGAGCAGTACTTC
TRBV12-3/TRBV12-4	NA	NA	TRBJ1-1	CASRIISGRINTEAFF	TGTGCCAGCAGAATCATTAGCGGACGGATAAACACTGAAGCTTTCTTT
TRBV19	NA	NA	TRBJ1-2	CASSGGGTPTPYGYTF	TGTGCCAGTAGTGGCGGGGGCACGCCAACCCCCTATGGCTACACCTTC
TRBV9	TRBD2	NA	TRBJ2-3	CASSVESGRAVSTDTQYF	TGTGCCAGCAGCGTAGAGAGCGGGAGGGCGGTTTCTACAGATACGCAGTATTTT
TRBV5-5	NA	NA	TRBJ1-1	CASSDQTVNTEAFF	TGCGCCAGCAGCGACCAGACAGTGAACACTGAAGCTTTCTTT
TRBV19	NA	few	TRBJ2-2	CASSGGTLNTGELFF	TGTGCCAGTAGTGGGGGCACTCTCAACACCGGGGAGCTGTTTTTT
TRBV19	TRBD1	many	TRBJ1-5	CASSTRTGRLGQPQHF	TGTGCCAGTAGTACGCGGACAGGGCGACTGGGTCAGCCCCAGCATTTT
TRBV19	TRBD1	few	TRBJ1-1	CASSTSRKGGEGAFF	TGTGCCAGTAGTACCTCGCGGAAAGGGGGCGAAGGAGCTTTCTTT
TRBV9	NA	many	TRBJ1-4	CASSVGVATNEKLFF	TGTGCCAGCAGCGTCGGAGTTGCAACTAATGAAAAACTGTTTTTT
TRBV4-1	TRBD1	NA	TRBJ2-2	CASSQEIGTGVIRADTGELFF	TGCGCCAGCAGCCAAGAGATTGGGACAGGGGTCATCAGGGCGGACACCGGGGAGCTGTTTTTT
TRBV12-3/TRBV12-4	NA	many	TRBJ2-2	CASSLGYGTGTGELFF	TGTGCCAGCAGTTTGGGTTACGGGACTGGCACCGGGGAGCTGTTTTTT
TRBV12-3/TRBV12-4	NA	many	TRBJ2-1	CASSLTINEQFF	TGTGCCAGCAGTTTAACCATCAATGAGCAGTTCTTC
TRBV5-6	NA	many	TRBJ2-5	CASSFLGLQETQYF	TGTGCCAGCAGCTTCTTGGGACTCCAAGAGACCCAGTACTTC
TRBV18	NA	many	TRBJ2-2	CASSPRRTGELFF	TGTGCCAGCTCACCGAGACGGACCGGGGAGCTGTTTTTT
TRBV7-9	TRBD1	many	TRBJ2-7	CASRPGQGYEQYF	TGTGCCAGCAGGCCGGGACAGGGCTACGAGCAGTACTTC
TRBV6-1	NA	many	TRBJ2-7	CASSRMGDSYEQYF	TGTGCCAGCAGTCGAATGGGGGACTCCTACGAGCAGTACTTC
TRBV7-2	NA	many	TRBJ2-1	CASSLDVAEGRVYNEQFF	TGTGCCAGCAGCTTAGACGTTGCCGAGGGGCGCGTCTACAATGAGCAGTTCTTC
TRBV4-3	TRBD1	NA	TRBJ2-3	CASSQDGTGGDTQYF	TGCGCCAGCAGCCAAGATGGGACAGGGGGGGATACGCAGTATTTT
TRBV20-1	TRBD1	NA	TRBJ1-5	CSARDGTGGGQPQHF	TGCAGTGCTAGAGATGGGACAGGGGGCGGCCAGCCCCAGCATTTT
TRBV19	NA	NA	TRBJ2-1	CASSIRAENNEQFF	TGTGCCAGTAGTATAAGGGCGGAAAACAATGAGCAGTTCTTC
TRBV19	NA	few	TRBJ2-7	CASSIDGSNEQYF	TGTGCCAGTAGTATAGACGGGAGCAACGAGCAGTACTTC
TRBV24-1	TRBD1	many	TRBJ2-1	CATSDFGTVDNEQFF	TGTGCCACCAGTGATTTCGGGACAGTAGACAATGAGCAGTTCTTC
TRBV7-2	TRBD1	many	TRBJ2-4	CASSLTGSNDNIQYF	TGTGCCAGCAGCTTGACAGGGTCAAACGATAACATTCAGTACTTC
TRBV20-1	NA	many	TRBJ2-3	CSAVAGTSTDTQYF	TGCAGTGCTGTGGCAGGGACTAGCACAGATACGCAGTATTTT
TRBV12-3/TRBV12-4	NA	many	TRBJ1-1	CASSWTDKNTEAFF	TGTGCCAGCAGCTGGACAGATAAGAACACTGAAGCTTTCTTT
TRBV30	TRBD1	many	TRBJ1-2	CAWSETGGGYTF	TGTGCCTGGAGTGAAACAGGGGGAGGCTACACCTTC
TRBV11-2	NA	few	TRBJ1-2	CASSLDRGSTGRSNYGYTF	TGTGCCAGCAGCTTAGATAGGGGCTCCACGGGACGGTCAAACTATGGCTACACCTTC
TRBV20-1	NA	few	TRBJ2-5	CSAPEIGRQETQYF	TGCAGTGCTCCAGAAATCGGCCGTCAAGAGACCCAGTACTTC
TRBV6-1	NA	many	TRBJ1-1	CASSPSGNTEAFF	TGTGCCAGCAGTCCCTCAGGAAACACTGAAGCTTTCTTT
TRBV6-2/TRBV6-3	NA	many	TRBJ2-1	CASSPLVRYNEQFF	TGTGCCAGCAGCCCACTAGTGAGGTACAATGAGCAGTTCTTC
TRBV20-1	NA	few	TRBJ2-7	CSASNGLQTEQYF	TGCAGTGCTAGTAACGGACTACAGACGGAGCAGTACTTC
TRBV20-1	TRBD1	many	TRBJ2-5	CSAPTGGEGETQYF	TGCAGTGCGCCGACAGGGGGCGAGGGAGAGACCCAGTACTTC
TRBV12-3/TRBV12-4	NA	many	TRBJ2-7	CASSWLGGSQNEQYF	TGTGCCAGCAGTTGGCTCGGTGGGAGTCAGAACGAGCAGTACTTC
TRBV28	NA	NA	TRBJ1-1	CASSHNLVADTEAFF	TGTGCCAGCAGTCACAACCTAGTGGCCGACACTGAAGCTTTCTTT